Each of the 14 T cell receptor beta chains below was sequenced from the same sample in a study of blood T cell repertoires in COVID-19. Only in-frame clones appear in the TCRdb table, and some are missing; sequencing was by immunoSEQ multiplex PCR. The data show 300,000 or so clones, with approximately 82% seen just once and approximately 1.2% held by the top ten. Sample: peripheral blood. The receptors stem from a woman aged 45-60 years with acute or convalescent COVID-19.

The chain is built from TRBV14 and TRBJ2-2; 8 nucleotides match TRBD2. This CDR3 contains 16 residues. The J segment lost 9 bases and the V segment lost 4 bases, leaving 13 bases of the junction unmatched. CDR1 SGHDN and CDR2 FVKESK come from the germline V gene. The CDR3 DNA is TGTGCCAGCAGCCCAAAGCGGGAGAACGACCGTCGGGAGCTGTTTTTT. Its translation is CASSPKRENDRRELFF.

The chain recombines TRBV5-1 with TRBJ2-1; 8 nucleotides align to TRBD1. CDR3 length equals 15 residues. With 2 bases clipped from V and 8 bases from J, the junction kept 9 bases outside the gene matches. Germline V gene data show CDR1 as SGHRS and CDR2 as YFSETQ. CDR3 DNA: TGCGCCAGCAGCTTCCGACAGGGGAAGGAGGATGAGCAGTTCTTC. It yields the protein CASSFRQGKEDEQFF.

On this clone itself: The same CDR3 also results from other DNA sequences found in this sample. The chain recombines TRBV9 with TRBJ2-7; 9 bases line up with TRBD2. With 0 bases clipped from V and 2 bases from J, the junction kept 3 bases outside the gene matches. The CDR3 has 15 amino acids. Germline CDR1 and CDR2: SGDLS and YYNGEE. CDR3 region: CASSVALAGPYEQYF. The CDR3 DNA reads TGTGCCAGCAGCGTAGCACTAGCGGGCCCCTACGAGCAGTACTTC.

The V call is TRBV7-9, the J call TRBJ1-3; the D gene is possibly TRBD1 (5 bases). Germline V gene lookup returns CDR1 SEHNR and CDR2 FQNEAQ (reference sequence). The CDR3 is made up of 15 amino acids. V lost 4 bases and J 0 bases, leaving 10 bases between the germline ends. DNA for the CDR3: TGTGCCAGCAGCTCTACAGGAACCTCTGGAAACACCATATATTTT. Translated, it gives CASSSTGTSGNTIYF.

Here the CDR3 DNA reads TGTGCCAGCAGTTTGGCCGAGGGTGAGCAGTACTTC. This encodes CASSLAEGEQYF. This chain joins TRBV27 and TRBJ2-7, with a tentative D call TRBD2 (5 bases). V lost 3 bases to trimming and J lost 7 bases, with 10 bases between them. Per germline, CDR1 MNHEY and CDR2 SMNVEV (reference sequence). This CDR3 has 12 residues.

This clone was detected only once. The J gene is TRBJ1-4, the V gene TRBV7-3, with a weak D call TRBD1 (5 bases). This CDR3 has 13 amino acids. Between the trimmed V and J ends, which lost 8 bases and 8 bases, there was a span of 15 bases. Germline values: CDR1 SGHTA, CDR2 FQGTGA. Here the CDR3 reads CASAKGQGEKLFF. The CDR3 DNA sequence: TGTGCCAGCGCCAAGGGTCAGGGCGAAAAACTGTTTTTT.

V and J are TRBV6-6 and TRBJ1-1; D is possibly TRBD1 (6 bases). This CDR3 has 15 residues. The V gene lost 7 bases and the J gene lost 3 bases, with 18 bases spanning the gap. The germline V gene encodes CDR1 MNHNY and CDR2 SVGAGI (reference sequence). As DNA, the CDR3 is TGTGCCAGCACCAACTCGGGGGGCGCGGACACTGAAGCTTTCTTT. Translation gives CASTNSGGADTEAFF.

This clone was counted only a few times. The chain is built from TRBV12-3 or TRBV12-4 and TRBJ1-1, with 10 bases lining up with TRBD1. V lost 8 bases to trimming and J lost 8 bases; unmatched junction nucleotides: 8. This CDR3 comprises 13 residues. The CDR3 loop is CASRTGGFSEAFF. The CDR3 DNA sequence: TGTGCCAGCCGGACAGGGGGATTTTCCGAAGCTTTCTTT.

CDR3 residues: CASGPTGSRSGANVLTF. CDR3 DNA: TGTGCCAGCGGCCCAACAGGGAGTCGGTCTGGGGCCAACGTCCTGACTTTC. This sequence joins TRBV6-2 or TRBV6-3 and TRBJ2-6; TRBD1 is a possible D gene (6 bases). V was cut by 8 bases and J by 1 base, with 18 bases left in between. CDR3 length: 17 amino acids. Germline V gene sequence: CDR1 MNHEY, CDR2 SVGEGT.

The rearrangement links TRBV20-1 to TRBJ2-3; D is uncertain. Trimming cost V 3 bases and J 4 bases, with 11 bases left between them. Germline-derived CDR1 and CDR2 are DFQATT and SNEGSKA (reference sequence). The CDR3 is made up of 13 amino acids. CDR3 sequence: CSASGMSPDTQYF. In DNA, the CDR3 is TGCAGTGCTAGTGGTATGTCCCCAGATACGCAGTATTTT.

This rearrangement joins TRBV6-5 to TRBJ2-3, with a tentative D call TRBD1 (6 bases). Germline assignment: CDR1 MNHEY and CDR2 SVGAGI. The CDR3 length is 14 residues. V was shortened by 6 bases and J by 3 bases, with 13 bases between the two germline ends. DNA for the CDR3: TGTGCCAGCAGACAGGGCTATTCGACAGATACGCAGTATTTT. Translation gives CASRQGYSTDTQYF.

In its sample, this clone was seen once. This chain uses TRBV2 with TRBJ1-6; 7 positions agree with TRBD1. Germline values: CDR1 SNHLY, CDR2 FYNNEI. V was pared by 6 bases and J by 0 bases, with 8 bases of the junction left unmatched. The CDR3 is 17 residues long. As DNA, the CDR3 is TGTGCCAGCAGGTCCGGGGACAGCAGCTCCTATAATTCACCCCTCCACTTT. Encoded protein: CASRSGDSSSYNSPLHF.

V gene TRBV10-3 combines with J gene TRBJ1-1, with D unresolved. Per the germline V gene, CDR1 is ENHRY and CDR2 is SYGVKD. The germline V and J ends were trimmed by 4 bases and 4 bases, with 10 bases remaining between them. The CDR3 covers 13 residues. The CDR3 sequence is CAISVGGSTEAFF. The DNA of the CDR3 is TGTGCCATCAGTGTGGGAGGGAGCACTGAAGCTTTCTTT.

The chain has TRBV7-9 and TRBJ1-4, with 8 bases that match TRBD1. The length of the CDR3 is 15 residues. Germline values: CDR1 SEHNR, CDR2 FQNEAQ (reference sequence). Trimming took 2 bases from V and 7 from J; bases not matched to a gene: 6. The CDR3 sequence is CASSLQGQGAEKLFF. Here the CDR3 DNA reads TGTGCCAGCAGCTTACAGGGGCAGGGGGCTGAAAAACTGTTTTTT.